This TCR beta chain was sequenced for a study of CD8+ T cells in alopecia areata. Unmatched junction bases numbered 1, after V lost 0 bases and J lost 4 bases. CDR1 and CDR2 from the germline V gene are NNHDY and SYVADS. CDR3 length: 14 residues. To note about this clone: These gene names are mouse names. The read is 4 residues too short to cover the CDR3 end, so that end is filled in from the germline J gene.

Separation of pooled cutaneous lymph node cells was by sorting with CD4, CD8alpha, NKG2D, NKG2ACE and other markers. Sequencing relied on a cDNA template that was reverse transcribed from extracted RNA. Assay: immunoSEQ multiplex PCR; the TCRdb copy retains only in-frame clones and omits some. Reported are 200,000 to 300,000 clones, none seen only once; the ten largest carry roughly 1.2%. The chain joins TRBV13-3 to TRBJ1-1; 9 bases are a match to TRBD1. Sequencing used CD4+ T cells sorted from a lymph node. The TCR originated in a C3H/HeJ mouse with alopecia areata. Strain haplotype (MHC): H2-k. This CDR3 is CASSDGDRVTEVFF. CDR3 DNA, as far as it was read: TGTGCCAGCAGTGATGGGGACAGGGTCACA.